The 22 T cell receptor beta chains given below trace back to one sample, sequenced in a study of blood T cell repertoires in COVID-19. Repertoires were generated with immunoSEQ multiplex PCR, while TCRdb's copy carries only in-frame clones and drops some. The table records a few hundred thousand clones, approximately 88% of them present only once. Sequencing input: peripheral blood. The receptors come from a woman between 70 and 85 years old with COVID-19, enrolled during active disease.

V gene TRBV9 combines with J gene TRBJ1-1; 7 nucleotides match TRBD1. Germline V gene lookup returns CDR1 SGDLS and CDR2 YYNGEE. V trimming: 3 bases; J trimming: 1 base; junction bases outside the gene matches: 15. The CDR3 length is 18 residues. CDR3 loop: CASSDSRDSNERNTEAFF. The CDR3 DNA reads TGTGCCAGCAGCGATAGCCGGGACAGCAACGAACGGAACACTGAAGCTTTCTTT.

V is TRBV10-3 and J is TRBJ2-3; 14 bases align to TRBD2. V lost 7 bases to trimming and J lost 3 bases; unmatched junction nucleotides: 6. Per germline, CDR1 ENHRY and CDR2 SYGVKD. The CDR3 is made up of 16 amino acids. CDR3 amino acids: CAITRLAGGPTDTQYF. In DNA form, the CDR3 reads TGTGCCATCACCCGACTAGCGGGAGGGCCGACAGATACGCAGTATTTT.

The rearrangement links TRBV7-2 to TRBJ2-1; 10 nucleotides line up with TRBD2. The ends lost 3 bases at V and 6 bases at J; junction bases unmatched: 2. Looked up from germline, CDR1 is SGHTA and CDR2 is FQGNSA. CDR3 size: 14 residues. CDR3 residues: CASSFRTSGNEQFF. The CDR3 bases are TGTGCCAGCAGCTTTCGGACTAGCGGCAATGAGCAGTTCTTC.

CDR3 sequence (DNA): TGTGCCAGCAGAGGGACAGGGGTTCTCATGTACACCTTC. Its protein is CASRGTGVLMYTF. This sequence joins TRBV28 and TRBJ1-2; 10 positions match TRBD1. The CDR3 is 13 amino acids. With 6 bases clipped from V and 11 bases from J, the junction kept 9 bases outside the gene matches. Per germline, CDR1 MDHEN and CDR2 SYDVKM.

The rearrangement links TRBV18 to TRBJ1-1, with D possibly matching TRBD1 (6 bases). With 4 bases removed from V and 5 bases from J, the gap between germline ends came to 14 bases. Germline assignment: CDR1 KGHSH and CDR2 LQKENI. The CDR3 runs to 14 residues. The CDR3 spells CASSRPQGGTEAFF. Here the CDR3 DNA reads TGTGCCAGCTCACGTCCACAGGGTGGTACTGAAGCTTTCTTT.

V usage is TRBV10-3 and J usage is TRBJ1-1; 8 bases match TRBD1. V lost 4 bases and J lost 7; bases outside the gene matches: 5. The CDR3 sequence is 13 residues long. Per the germline V gene, CDR1 is ENHRY and CDR2 is SYGVKD. In DNA form, the CDR3 reads TGTGCCATCAGTGCCGGGACAGGAATTGAAGCTTTCTTT. As protein: CAISAGTGIEAFF.

This clone has a handful of counts. This chain joins TRBV30 and TRBJ1-2; D possibly corresponds to TRBD1 (6 bases). The CDR3 runs 14 residues. Germline lookup yields CDR1 GTSNPN and CDR2 SVGIG (reference sequence). V was cut by 3 bases and J by 4 bases, with 15 bases left in between. The CDR3 nucleotides read TGTGCCTGGAGCGAAACAGGGTTGGGCTATGGCTACACCTTC. Residues: CAWSETGLGYGYTF. Drawing the rest from reference TRBV30 and TRBJ1-2, the complete variable domain is SQTIHQWPATLVQPVGSPLSLECTVEGTSNPNLYWYRQAAGRGLQLLFYSVGIGQISSEVPQNLSASRPQDRQFILSSKKLLLSDSGFYLCAWSETGLGYGYTFGSGTRLTVV.

J is TRBJ2-7 and V is TRBV27; 9 nucleotides match TRBD2. The V gene end was trimmed by 0 bases and the J gene end by 4 bases; junction bases not matched to a gene: 4. The CDR3 extends over 15 amino acids. The germline CDR1 and CDR2 sequences are MNHEY and SMNVEV (reference sequence). This chain's CDR3 is CASSLSASGKYEQYF. CDR3 DNA sequence: TGTGCCAGCAGTTTATCGGCTAGCGGGAAGTACGAGCAGTACTTC.

The chain has TRBV5-1 and TRBJ1-5; 8 bases are a match to TRBD1. Trimming at V came to 0 bases and at J to 6 bases, leaving 5 bases not matched to a gene. This CDR3 comprises 15 residues. Per the germline V gene, CDR1 is SGHRS and CDR2 is YFSETQ. CDR3 in amino acids: CASSLGTGSGQPQHF. The CDR3 nucleotides read TGCGCCAGCAGCTTGGGGACAGGGTCTGGTCAGCCCCAGCATTTT.

The V and J genes are TRBV7-9 and TRBJ2-3; D is possibly TRBD2 (5 bases). CDR1 SEHNR and CDR2 FQNEAQ come from the germline V gene (reference sequence). The CDR3 spans 13 residues. V lost 8 bases and J 0 bases, leaving 9 bases between the germline ends. CDR3 residues: CASGRGSTDTQYF. CDR3 bases: TGTGCCAGCGGTAGAGGGAGCACAGATACGCAGTATTTT.

This sequence joins TRBV7-9 and TRBJ2-7, with TRBD2 as a possible D gene (6 bases). V lost 5 bases and J lost 3, with 17 bases in between. CDR1 and CDR2 from the germline V gene are SEHNR and FQNEAQ (reference sequence). The CDR3 is made up of 15 amino acids. Written as DNA, the CDR3 is TGTGCCAGCAGCAGTGGACACGGAGGGTTCTACGAGCAGTACTTC. This gives the protein CASSSGHGGFYEQYF.

The chain recombines TRBV4-2 with TRBJ1-1; no reliable D call. V lost 0 bases and J 0 bases, leaving 8 bases between the germline ends. Germline V gene lookup returns CDR1 LGHNA and CDR2 YNFKEQ. The CDR3 loop spans 15 amino acids. CDR3 nucleotide sequence: TGTGCCAGCAGCCAAGACGAACGGGTGAACACTGAAGCTTTCTTT. This translates into CASSQDERVNTEAFF.

Concerning this clone itself: The same CDR3 arises from other DNA sequences in this sample as well. The chain combines TRBV7-2 with TRBJ1-5, with 9 positions matching TRBD1. Germline CDR1 and CDR2: SGHTA and FQGNSA. With 3 bases clipped from V and 4 bases from J, the junction kept 1 base outside the gene matches. The CDR3 is 14 residues long. CDR3 in DNA: TGTGCCAGCAGCTTCGGACAGGGGAATCAGCCCCAGCATTTT. Its protein product is CASSFGQGNQPQHF.

The J gene is TRBJ1-4, the V gene TRBV7-6; 7 nucleotides agree with TRBD1. The CDR3 is made up of 14 amino acids. The trim removed 5 bases at V and 4 bases at J, leaving 4 bases unmatched. Germline V gene sequence: CDR1 SGHVS, CDR2 FNYEAQ. The CDR3 sequence is CASSETGNNEKLFF. In nucleotides, the CDR3 is TGTGCCAGCAGCGAGACAGGGAATAATGAAAAACTGTTTTTT.

This rearrangement joins TRBV9 to TRBJ2-7, with D possibly TRBD2 on 6 matching bases. The V end lost 0 bases, the J end lost 2 bases, and 12 bases lay between the germline ends. CDR1 is SGDLS and CDR2 is YYNGEE in the germline V gene. The CDR3 is made up of 15 amino acids. CDR3 protein: CASSVGAGPPYEQYF. CDR3 DNA: TGTGCCAGCAGCGTAGGGGCGGGGCCCCCCTACGAGCAGTACTTC.

V is TRBV7-3 and J is TRBJ2-3, with D possibly TRBD2 on 6 matching bases. CDR1 and CDR2 from the germline V gene are SGHTA and FQGTGA. The CDR3 extends over 14 amino acids. V dropped 5 bases and J dropped 6 bases, with 15 bases sitting between them. The chain's CDR3 is CASSPSGGSDTQYF. In nucleotides, the CDR3 is TGTGCCAGCAGCCCTTCCGGGGGTAGCGATACGCAGTATTTT.

The rearrangement uses TRBV28 and TRBJ1-5, with a tentative D call TRBD1 (6 bases). From germline, CDR1 is MDHEN and CDR2 SYDVKM. The CDR3 totals 14 residues. Trimming took off 6 bases at V and 3 bases at J, with 12 bases between the two ends. The CDR3 here is CASRVDRYNQPQHF. The CDR3 coding sequence is TGTGCCAGCAGGGTTGACAGGTACAATCAGCCCCAGCATTTT.

The chain recombines TRBV15 with TRBJ1-2; 9 bases line up with TRBD1. This CDR3 contains 15 residues. Germline loops: CDR1 LNHNV, CDR2 YYDKDF (reference sequence). V shed 5 bases and J 6 bases; nucleotides not matched to a gene: 10. CDR3 nucleotide sequence: TGTGCCACCAGCGCCGGGGACAGGGATAGGAATGGCTACACCTTC. Translated, it gives CATSAGDRDRNGYTF.

The chain has TRBV28 and TRBJ1-3; possible D gene TRBD1, 6 bases. This CDR3 contains 14 residues. Deletions cut 5 bases from V and 2 bases from J, with 10 bases between. Germline V lookup: CDR1 MDHEN, CDR2 SYDVKM. The CDR3 DNA is TGTGCCAGCAGTGAGAGACAGGCTGGAAACACCATATATTTT. Amino acid sequence: CASSERQAGNTIYF.

DNA for the CDR3: TGTGCCAGCAGCTTATCCCGCGGGAGGGTCTATGAGCAGTTCTTC. This encodes CASSLSRGRVYEQFF. The chain joins TRBV7-2 to TRBJ2-1; 9 nucleotides line up with TRBD2. Germline V gene data show CDR1 as SGHTA and CDR2 as FQGNSA. V lost 2 bases, J lost 8 bases, and 7 bases stayed unmatched. The CDR3 contains 15 residues.

The chain has TRBV18 and TRBJ1-2; tentatively, D is TRBD1 (5 bases). V gave up 3 bases and J gave up 4 bases, with 6 bases separating them. CDR3 length equals 12 residues. Germline CDR1 KGHSH, CDR2 LQKENI. In DNA form, the CDR3 reads TGTGCCAGCTCACCGGACACCTATGGCTACACCTTC. This gives the protein CASSPDTYGYTF.

The rearrangement joins TRBV2 to TRBJ1-5; D ambiguous. The germline V gene encodes CDR1 SNHLY and CDR2 FYNNEI. Trimming shortened V by 5 bases and J by 0 bases, and 8 bases separated the two germline ends. The CDR3 has 14 amino acids. The CDR3 sequence: CASSSKNSNQPQHF. CDR3 DNA: TGTGCCAGCAGTAGCAAAAATAGCAATCAGCCCCAGCATTTT.